Presented here are 4 T cell receptor beta chains from one specimen sequenced in a study of lymphopenia after photon versus proton radiotherapy. TCRdb's table, derived via immunoSEQ multiplex PCR, lists solely in-frame clones and lacks some. The sample records 77,000 or so clones, around four fifths being singletons. Material: peripheral blood, obtained from a patient treated with proton-based radiotherapy. The receptor set was obtained from a man aged 55-75 years with pancreatic cancer.

This chain links TRBV5-1 with TRBJ1-1; D uncertain. Germline V gene sequence: CDR1 SGHRS, CDR2 YFSETQ. Trimming stripped 4 bases from V and 4 bases from J, with 11 bases between. The CDR3 length is 13 residues. The CDR3 loop reads CASSATTFTEAFF. CDR3 in DNA: TGCGCCAGCAGCGCTACTACCTTCACTGAAGCTTTCTTT.

The rearrangement links TRBV19 to TRBJ2-5; 10 bases map to TRBD1. V was pared by 6 bases and J by 4 bases, with 5 bases of the junction left unmatched. The CDR3 covers 14 residues. CDR1 is LNHDA, CDR2 SQIVND, per germline (reference sequence). CDR3 region: CASSRQGAGETQYF. The CDR3 DNA sequence: TGTGCCAGTAGCCGACAGGGGGCTGGAGAGACCCAGTACTTC.

The rearrangement links TRBV15 to TRBJ2-7, with D maybe TRBD1 (5 bases). CDR3 length: 15 amino acids. V was cut by 3 bases and J by 6 bases, with 18 bases left in between. Germline CDR1 and CDR2: LNHNV and YYDKDF (reference sequence). The CDR3 spells CATSSRQGVPLEQYF. CDR3 bases: TGTGCCACCAGCAGCAGACAAGGGGTCCCCCTCGAGCAGTACTTC.

The chain joins TRBV5-6 to TRBJ1-4; D is unclear. This CDR3 region has 16 residues. Trimming took off 4 bases at V and 1 base at J, with 14 bases between the two ends. Germline V gives CDR1 SGHDT, CDR2 YYEEEE. Here the CDR3 DNA reads TGTGCCAGCAGCCTGCCAATTTTCGTAACTAATGAAAAACTGTTTTTT. Its protein product is CASSLPIFVTNEKLFF. Complete variable domain (other parts from reference TRBV5-6 and TRBJ1-4): DAGVTQSPTHLIKTRGQQVTLRCSPKSGHDTVSWYQQALGQGPQFIFQYYEEEERQRGNFPDRFSGHQFPNYSSELNVNALLLGDSALYLCASSLPIFVTNEKLFFGSGTQLSVL.